These T cell receptor beta chains were read from a single sample in a study of Graves' ophthalmopathy and Graves' hyperthyroidism. TCRdb called the multiplex PCR reads again in MiXCR, with one record for every CDR3 protein. The sample carries hundreds of thousands of distinct CDR3 sequences, 13% to 15% recorded once. Source material: blood. These receptor sequences come from a woman aged 25 to 39 with Graves' ophthalmopathy. CDR3s include the opening cysteine and the closing phenylalanine or tryptophan. D genes are given only for firm matches. A row's size may be missing; if present it is once, few, many or a size class.

>TRBJ2-7|TRBV6-1|many|13|NA
CASTLGVEYEQYF
TGTGCCAGCACCCTGGGGGTTGAGTACGAGCAGTACTTC
>TRBJ2-2|TRBV6-5|many|16|NA
CASSYPQGSLVGELFF
TGTGCCAGCAGTTATCCCCAGGGTTCCCTGGTCGGGGAGCTGTTTTTT
>TRBJ2-7|TRBV5-1|many|14|NA
CASSLEASRYEQYF
TGCGCCAGCAGCTTGGAGGCCAGCCGATACGAGCAGTACTTC
>TRBJ1-2|TRBV12-5|many|16|NA
CASGLVVGELFYGYTF
TGTGCTAGTGGTTTGGTAGTCGGGGAGTTGTTTTATGGCTACACCTTC
>TRBJ1-2|TRBV12-3/TRBV12-4|many|13|NA
CASSLATFYGYTF
TGTGCCAGCAGTTTAGCCACATTCTATGGCTACACCTTC
>TRBJ1-1|TRBV20-1|NA|13|NA
CSATGLLNTEAFF
TGCAGTGCTACGGGCCTATTGAACACTGAAGCTTTCTTT
>TRBJ1-2|TRBV6-1|many|15|NA
CASSDVPADNYGYTF
TGTGCCAGCAGTGACGTCCCAGCAGACAACTATGGCTACACCTTC
>TRBJ2-2|TRBV11-2|few|15|TRBD2
CASSKSGGDTGELFF
TGTGCCAGCAGCAAGTCGGGAGGCGACACCGGGGAGCTGTTTTTT
>TRBJ2-2|TRBV28|many|13|NA
CASSLRGAGELFF
TGTGCCAGCAGTTTACGGGGAGCCGGGGAGCTGTTTTTT
>TRBJ1-1|TRBV30|few|17|TRBD1
CAWSHPGQGPMNTEAFF
TGTGCCTGGAGTCATCCGGGACAGGGGCCAATGAACACTGAAGCTTTCTTT
>TRBJ1-6|TRBV27|many|15|NA
CASNPGANAESPLHF
TGTGCCAGCAACCCAGGGGCGAACGCTGAATCACCCCTCCACTTT
>TRBJ1-1|TRBV9|many|13|NA
CASSVGLVTEAFF
TGTGCCAGCAGCGTAGGGTTAGTCACTGAAGCTTTCTTT
>TRBJ2-2|TRBV7-3|many|15|TRBD2
CASSPVRGGSGELFF
TGTGCCAGCAGCCCTGTTCGGGGGGGTTCCGGGGAGCTGTTTTTT
>TRBJ1-2|TRBV28|many|14|TRBD1
CASSLGTGRNGYTF
TGTGCCAGCAGTCTAGGGACAGGGCGTAACGGCTACACCTTC
>TRBJ1-2|TRBV11-1|many|17|NA
CASSLEVGIRGSAGYTF
TGTGCCAGCAGCTTAGAGGTCGGGATCAGGGGTTCTGCTGGCTACACCTTC
>TRBJ1-6|TRBV4-1|NA|17|NA
CASSQYLSSLYNSPLHF
TGCGCCAGCAGCCAATATCTCTCTAGTCTGTATAATTCACCCCTCCACTTT
>TRBJ1-1|TRBV9|many|15|NA
CASSVGQTRGTEAFF
TGTGCCAGCAGCGTAGGCCAGACGCGGGGCACTGAAGCTTTCTTT
>TRBJ2-6|TRBV28|many|14|TRBD1
CASTPDRGAHVLTF
TGTGCCAGCACCCCTGACAGGGGGGCCCACGTCCTGACTTTC
>TRBJ2-4|TRBV6-1|many|11|NA
CASREQGVQYF
TGTGCCAGCAGGGAACAGGGAGTTCAGTACTTC
>TRBJ1-2|TRBV6-1|many|14|NA
CASRNWRAVGGYTF
TGTGCCAGCAGAAATTGGAGGGCGGTGGGGGGCTACACCTTC
>TRBJ2-7|TRBV28|few|11|NA
CTNKHSHEQYF
TGTACCAACAAACACTCCCACGAGCAGTACTTC
>TRBJ1-5|TRBV28|many|15|TRBD1
CASSQTGTGNQPQHF
TGTGCCAGCAGTCAAACGGGGACAGGTAATCAGCCCCAGCATTTT
>TRBJ1-1|TRBV20-1|many|13|NA
CSAPAAVNTEAFF
TGCAGTGCCCCCGCGGCCGTGAACACTGAAGCTTTCTTT
>TRBJ2-7|TRBV30|few|13|NA
CAWGQLSKYEQYF
TGTGCCTGGGGACAGCTTTCTAAGTACGAGCAGTACTTC
>TRBJ2-7|TRBV11-2|many|16|NA
CASSPTRTGETYEQYF
TGTGCCAGCAGCCCGACCCGGACGGGTGAAACCTACGAGCAGTACTTC
>TRBJ2-7|TRBV6-1|NA|14|NA
CASSEGGISYEQYF
TGTGCCAGCAGTGAGGGTGGTATCTCCTACGAGCAGTACTTC
>TRBJ1-5|TRBV12-3/TRBV12-4|many|14|TRBD1
CASRPTGSLQPQHF
TGTGCCAGCAGGCCGACAGGGTCCCTTCAGCCCCAGCATTTT
>TRBJ1-1|TRBV28|many|14|NA
CASSPGTPKGLAFF
TGTGCCAGCAGTCCCGGGACTCCAAAGGGGCTTGCTTTCTTT
>TRBJ2-5|TRBV3-1|NA|15|NA
CASSQERGQQETQYF
TGTGCCAGCAGCCAAGAGCGGGGACAGCAAGAGACCCAGTACTTC
>TRBJ1-4|TRBV9|NA|16|TRBD1
CASSVDRGRNNEKLFF
TGTGCCAGCAGCGTAGACAGGGGAAGGAATAATGAAAAACTGTTTTTT
>TRBJ2-7|TRBV7-3|many|13|NA
CASSLNSPGEQYF
TGTGCCAGCAGCTTAAATTCTCCGGGGGAGCAGTACTTC
>TRBJ2-5|TRBV20-1|NA|13|TRBD2
CSASLAGVETQYF
TGCAGTGCTAGCCTAGCGGGGGTGGAGACCCAGTACTTC
>TRBJ1-5|TRBV12-3/TRBV12-4|many|14|NA
CASSRARGNQPQHF
TGTGCCAGCAGCCGGGCCCGAGGCAATCAGCCCCAGCATTTT
>TRBJ2-7|TRBV27|many|13|TRBD1
CATRQGSSYEQYF
TGTGCCACCAGACAGGGGAGCTCCTACGAGCAGTACTTC
>TRBJ1-5|TRBV9|many|15|TRBD1
CASSPGQGIAQPQHF
TGTGCCAGCAGCCCAGGACAGGGGATCGCTCAGCCCCAGCATTTT
>TRBJ2-7|TRBV14|NA|16|TRBD2
CASSQGGRGYAYEQYF
TGTGCCAGCAGCCAAGGCGGGAGGGGCTACGCCTACGAGCAGTACTTC
>TRBJ2-7|TRBV12-3/TRBV12-4|many|14|TRBD1
CASSLGGTGYEQYF
TGTGCCAGCAGTTTAGGTGGGACAGGCTACGAGCAGTACTTC
>TRBJ2-2|TRBV27|many|16|TRBD1
CASRGQGQGAIGELFF
TGTGCCAGCAGGGGACAGGGACAGGGGGCAATCGGGGAGCTGTTTTTT
>TRBJ1-6|TRBV19|many|14|TRBD1
CASTRQGLSSPLHF
TGTGCCAGTACCAGACAGGGGTTGAGTTCACCCCTCCACTTT
>TRBJ1-1|TRBV28|many|17|TRBD1
CASNTLQGPVADTEAFF
TGTGCCAGCAATACCTTACAGGGGCCTGTTGCGGACACTGAAGCTTTCTTT
>TRBJ2-5|TRBV30|many|13|NA
CAWSVTTQETQYF
TGTGCCTGGAGTGTAACAACCCAAGAGACCCAGTACTTC
>TRBJ2-2|TRBV4-2|NA|19|TRBD2
CASSPGTSGRARVTGELFF
TGTGCCAGCAGTCCCGGGACTAGCGGGAGGGCCCGGGTCACCGGGGAGCTGTTTTTT
>TRBJ1-1|TRBV19|many|13|NA
CASSMEVGTEAFF
TGTGCCAGTAGTATGGAGGTAGGCACTGAAGCTTTCTTT
>TRBJ2-7|TRBV6-5|NA|16|TRBD2
CASSSRLAGGPYEQYF
TGTGCCAGCAGCTCTCGACTAGCGGGGGGCCCCTACGAGCAGTACTTC
>TRBJ1-3|TRBV12-3/TRBV12-4|many|13|NA
CASSLKSAGTIYF
TGTGCCAGCAGTTTAAAGTCGGCGGGCACCATATATTTT
>TRBJ1-1|TRBV12-3/TRBV12-4|many|17|NA
CASSLELGGRGSSEAFF
TGTGCCAGCAGTTTAGAATTGGGTGGTAGGGGAAGTAGTGAAGCTTTCTTT
>TRBJ2-3|TRBV2|many|15|TRBD2
CASSKLAASTDTQYF
TGTGCCAGCAGCAAACTAGCGGCTAGCACAGATACGCAGTATTTT
>TRBJ1-2|TRBV6-1|NA|17|TRBD1
CASRFPGLTGGLYGYTF
TGTGCCAGCAGGTTTCCGGGCTTGACAGGGGGACTCTATGGCTACACCTTC
>TRBJ2-7|TRBV6-1|many|16|NA
CASSEYGSGEFYEQYF
TGTGCCAGCAGTGAATATGGTTCGGGAGAGTTCTACGAGCAGTACTTC
>TRBJ1-6|TRBV20-1|many|12|NA
CSARTPNSPLHF
TGCAGTGCCCGGACACCTAATTCACCCCTCCACTTT
>TRBJ1-5|TRBV30|many|15|NA
CAWSVTARGNQPQHF
TGTGCCTGGAGTGTCACTGCCCGGGGCAATCAGCCCCAGCATTTT
>TRBJ1-5|TRBV28|many|15|NA
CASSSPGGVDQPQHF
TGTGCCAGCAGTTCCCCCGGAGGGGTTGATCAGCCCCAGCATTTT